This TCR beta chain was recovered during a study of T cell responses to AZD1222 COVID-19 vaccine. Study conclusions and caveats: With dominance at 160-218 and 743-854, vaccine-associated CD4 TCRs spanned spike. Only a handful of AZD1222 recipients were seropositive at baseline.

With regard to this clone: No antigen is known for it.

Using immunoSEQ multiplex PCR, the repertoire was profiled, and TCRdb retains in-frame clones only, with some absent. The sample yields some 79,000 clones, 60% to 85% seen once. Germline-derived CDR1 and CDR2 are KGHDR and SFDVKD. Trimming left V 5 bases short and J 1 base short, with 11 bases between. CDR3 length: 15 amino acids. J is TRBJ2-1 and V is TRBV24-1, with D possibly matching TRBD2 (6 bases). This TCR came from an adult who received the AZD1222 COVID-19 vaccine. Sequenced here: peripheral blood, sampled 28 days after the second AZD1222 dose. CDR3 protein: CATSVGGVSYNEQFF. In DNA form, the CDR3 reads TGTGCCACCAGTGTCGGGGGTGTATCCTACAATGAGCAGTTCTTC.